The 31 T cell receptor beta chains below come from one sample, sequenced in a study of blood T cell repertoires in COVID-19. Assay: immunoSEQ multiplex PCR; the TCRdb copy retains only in-frame clones and omits some. Of 200,000 to 250,000 clones detected, approximately 78% appear once; the ten largest clones hold about 4.8%. The sequenced sample was peripheral blood. Receptors originate from a woman aged 65 to 85 with COVID-19, enrolled during active disease.

The rearrangement uses TRBV7-2 and TRBJ2-7; the D gene is possibly TRBD1 (5 bases). V was trimmed by 0 bases and J by 4 bases, leaving 10 bases between them. The germline CDR1 and CDR2 sequences are SGHTA and FQGNSA. The CDR3 is 14 residues long. The CDR3 here is CASSLAGQIYEQYF. The CDR3 nucleotides read TGTGCCAGCAGCTTAGCGGGGCAGATATACGAGCAGTACTTC.

This clone was counted a single time. This chain joins TRBV5-1 and TRBJ2-2; the match to TRBD2 covers 16 bases. Germline assignment: CDR1 SGHRS and CDR2 YFSETQ. The CDR3 loop spans 18 amino acids. J lost 4 bases, V lost 2 bases, and 5 bases had no gene match. CDR3 residues: CASSFGTSGRAGTGELFF. The CDR3 DNA reads TGCGCCAGCAGCTTCGGGACTAGCGGGAGGGCCGGCACCGGGGAGCTGTTTTTT.

This sequence joins TRBV12-3 or TRBV12-4 and TRBJ2-1, with 7 bases lining up with TRBD2. The length of the CDR3 is 13 residues. Trimming removed 3 bases from V and 7 bases from J; junction bases left unmatched: 3. The CDR3 reads CASSFGGSNEQFF. The CDR3 bases are TGTGCCAGCAGTTTTGGCGGGAGTAATGAGCAGTTCTTC.

The genes are TRBV5-6 and TRBJ2-7; D possibly corresponds to TRBD1 (5 bases). The CDR3 consists of 15 residues. CDR1 is SGHDT, CDR2 YYEEEE, per germline. V was cut by 2 bases and J by 8 bases, with 20 bases left in between. This CDR3 reads CASSFGPTDLTQQYF. Written as DNA, the CDR3 is TGTGCCAGCAGCTTCGGTCCGACAGACCTTACGCAGCAGTACTTC.

The chain joins TRBV19 to TRBJ1-5, with a possible D match to TRBD1 (5 bases). The CDR3 is made up of 15 amino acids. Per germline, CDR1 LNHDA and CDR2 SQIVND (reference sequence). V shed 4 bases and J shed 4 bases, with 14 bases lying between them. CDR3 DNA: TGTGCCAGTAGTAGAAGGCGGGGGGAGAATCAGCCCCAGCATTTT. Residues: CASSRRRGENQPQHF.

CDR3 residues: CASSLVGTEAYGYTF. CDR3 in DNA: TGTGCCAGCAGCTTAGTAGGGACAGAAGCCTATGGCTACACCTTC. This chain connects TRBV7-2 to TRBJ1-2; 7 bases match TRBD1. This CDR3 spans 15 amino acids. The germline V gene has CDR1 SGHTA and CDR2 FQGNSA. Trimming removed 1 base from V and 4 bases from J; junction bases left unmatched: 6.

The rearrangement links TRBV5-1 to TRBJ2-1; TRBD2 aligns across 12 bases. CDR1 SGHRS and CDR2 YFSETQ come from the germline V gene. This CDR3 contains 16 residues. Germline trimming cut 0 bases from V and 8 bases from J; bases unmatched to any gene: 6. The CDR3 protein is CASSLALLAGGDEQFF. The CDR3 coding sequence is TGCGCCAGCAGCTTGGCCCTACTAGCGGGGGGAGATGAGCAGTTCTTC. The full variable domain, rest sourced from reference TRBV5-1 and TRBJ2-1, is KAGVTQTPRYLIKTRGQQVTLSCSPISGHRSVSWYQQTPGQGLQFLFEYFSETQRNKGNFPGRFSGRQFSNSRSEMNVSTLELGDSALYLCASSLALLAGGDEQFFGPGTRLTVL.

The chain carries TRBV27 and TRBJ1-5; a weak D match, TRBD1 (5 bases). Germline V lookup: CDR1 MNHEY, CDR2 SMNVEV (reference sequence). The V end was cut by 6 bases, the J end by 4 bases, with 16 bases between. The CDR3 has 15 amino acids. The CDR3 loop is CASRSGLGHNQPQHF. CDR3 coding DNA: TGTGCCAGCAGGTCGGGACTCGGCCATAATCAGCCCCAGCATTTT.

The CDR3 reads CASSLSRGKGLFF. CDR3 bases: TGTGCCAGCAGTTTATCGAGAGGGAAGGGACTGTTTTTT. The V call is TRBV28, the J call TRBJ1-4; D is unresolved. The V end was cut by 1 base, the J end by 13 bases, with 13 bases between. The CDR3 spans 13 residues. Germline CDR1 and CDR2: MDHEN and SYDVKM.

The chain combines TRBV7-2 with TRBJ2-7; the match to TRBD2 covers 9 bases. The germline V gene encodes CDR1 SGHTA and CDR2 FQGNSA. The CDR3 runs to 18 residues. V dropped 1 base and J dropped 2; count of bases not matched to a gene: 12. CDR3: CASSLDSSGGGVAYEQYF. The DNA of the CDR3 is TGTGCCAGCAGCTTAGATAGTAGCGGGGGAGGAGTGGCCTACGAGCAGTACTTC.

The chain carries TRBV28 and TRBJ1-2; no definite D call. The CDR3 contains 15 residues. Trimming removed 4 bases at V and 2 bases at J, with 14 bases between. Looked up from germline, CDR1 is MDHEN and CDR2 is SYDVKM. The CDR3 reads CASSSRQTGNYGYTF. The CDR3 DNA is TGTGCCAGCAGTTCGCGTCAGACGGGGAACTATGGCTACACCTTC.

The V and J genes are TRBV7-3 and TRBJ2-2; 11 nucleotides match TRBD2. The V segment lost 3 bases and the J segment 7 bases; nucleotides outside the gene matches: 13. CDR1 and CDR2 (germline): SGHTA, FQGTGA. This CDR3 has 18 amino acids. CDR3 DNA: TGTGCCAGCAGCTTCTATCAAGGAGGGCTAGCGGGAGGCGGGGAGCTGTTTTTT. Its protein is CASSFYQGGLAGGGELFF. The full variable domain, its missing parts supplied by reference TRBV7-3 and TRBJ2-2, is GAGVSQTPSNKVTEKGKYVELRCDPISGHTALYWYRQSLGQGPEFLIYFQGTGAADDSGLPNDRFFAVRPEGSVSTLKIQRTERGDSAVYLCASSFYQGGLAGGGELFFGEGSRLTVL.

The gene calls are TRBV6-5 and TRBJ1-5, with 8 bases matching TRBD1. This CDR3 comprises 14 residues. Trimming cost V 5 bases and J 4 bases; bases outside gene matches: 4. Germline V gene lookup returns CDR1 MNHEY and CDR2 SVGAGI. The CDR3 here is CASSTRQGNQPQHF. The CDR3 nucleotides read TGTGCCAGCAGTACCAGACAGGGGAATCAGCCCCAGCATTTT.

The chain joins TRBV5-1 to TRBJ1-1; the match to TRBD1 covers 7 bases. V dropped 0 bases and J dropped 0; count of bases not matched to a gene: 11. CDR3 size: 18 residues. Germline V lookup: CDR1 SGHRS, CDR2 YFSETQ. This CDR3 reads CASSLDIQGKRMNTEAFF. The CDR3 DNA follows: TGCGCCAGCAGCTTGGATATACAGGGGAAGAGAATGAACACTGAAGCTTTCTTT.

The rearrangement uses TRBV2 and TRBJ1-4; tentative D call: TRBD1 (5 bases). Looked up from germline, CDR1 is SNHLY and CDR2 is FYNNEI. The CDR3 is 14 residues long. Trimming cost V 6 bases and J 5 bases, with 13 bases left between them. The CDR3 sequence: CASRGRVPNEKLFF. In DNA form, the CDR3 reads TGTGCCAGCAGGGGGCGAGTCCCAAATGAAAAACTGTTTTTT.

This chain connects TRBV5-1 to TRBJ1-6; the D is unclear. The V end was cut by 2 bases, the J end by 6 bases, with 9 bases between. CDR3 length: 14 residues. Germline assignment: CDR1 SGHRS and CDR2 YFSETQ. The CDR3 DNA follows: TGCGCCAGCAGCTTCGGAGAGCCTAATTCACCCCTCCACTTT. Translated: CASSFGEPNSPLHF.

This chain links TRBV5-6 with TRBJ2-2; D might be TRBD1 (6 bases). The CDR3 runs to 14 residues. The V and J ends lost 1 base and 6 bases respectively, with 10 bases between them. CDR1 is SGHDT, CDR2 YYEEEE, per germline. CDR3 in DNA: TGTGCCAGCAGCTTGACAGGGATCCCCGGGGAGCTGTTTTTT. This gives the protein CASSLTGIPGELFF.

This clone was observed once. The chain has TRBV30 and TRBJ1-5, with TRBD1 as a possible D gene (5 bases). The CDR3 is made up of 13 amino acids. The V and J ends lost 2 bases and 5 bases respectively, with 10 bases between them. Germline lookup yields CDR1 GTSNPN and CDR2 SVGIG (reference sequence). Written as DNA, the CDR3 is TGTGCCTGGAGTCCGGGGACTTATCAGCCCCAGCATTTT. This sequence encodes CAWSPGTYQPQHF.

This clone was found a few times. The rearrangement uses TRBV5-1 and TRBJ2-5; tentatively, D is TRBD1 (5 bases). Germline values: CDR1 SGHRS, CDR2 YFSETQ. With 5 bases removed from V and 2 bases from J, the gap between germline ends came to 13 bases. This CDR3 has 14 residues. Here the CDR3 reads CASSPDTAQETQYF. The CDR3 DNA reads TGCGCCAGCAGTCCGGACACGGCTCAAGAGACCCAGTACTTC.

This chain uses TRBV7-2 with TRBJ2-3; 8 bases match TRBD2. The CDR3 loop spans 14 amino acids. Unmatched junction bases numbered 7, after V lost 5 bases and J lost 6 bases. Germline CDR1 is SGHTA and CDR2 is FQGNSA. CDR3 bases: TGTGCCAGCAGCCGTAGCGGGACCACGGATACGCAGTATTTT. Residues: CASSRSGTTDTQYF.

The V call is TRBV2, the J call TRBJ1-1, with D tentatively TRBD1 (5 bases). This CDR3 is 12 amino acids long. V dropped 8 bases and J dropped 5 bases, with 12 bases sitting between them. Germline V gene sequence: CDR1 SNHLY, CDR2 FYNNEI. The CDR3 region has the DNA TGTGCCAGCCGGGGGGTAGGGACTGAAGCTTTCTTT. Protein product: CASRGVGTEAFF.

This clone was counted a single time. The gene calls are TRBV11-2 and TRBJ2-1, with 13 positions matching TRBD2. CDR1 SGHAT and CDR2 FQNNGV come from the germline V gene. Losses at the gene ends were 5 bases for V and 10 bases for J; bases not matched to a gene: 11. The CDR3 is 16 residues long. The CDR3: CASSLRTSGRVYEQFF. DNA for the CDR3: TGTGCCAGCAGCCTACGGACTAGCGGGAGAGTATACGAGCAGTTCTTC.

The chain carries TRBV6-2 or TRBV6-3 and TRBJ1-1, with a weak D call TRBD1 (5 bases). Germline V gene data show CDR1 as MNHEY and CDR2 as SVGEGT. The CDR3 covers 14 residues. Trimming stripped 2 bases from V and 4 bases from J, with 11 bases between. The CDR3 spells CASSYTGTGTEAFF. The CDR3 bases are TGTGCCAGCAGTTACACAGGTACGGGCACTGAAGCTTTCTTT.

As concerns this clone: Within the sample, other DNA sequences also encode this same CDR3. V and J are TRBV9 and TRBJ2-2, with a possible D match to TRBD2 (6 bases). V lost 2 bases, J lost 6 bases, and 8 bases lay in between. Per the germline V gene, CDR1 is SGDLS and CDR2 is YYNGEE. This CDR3 spans 13 amino acids. Here the CDR3 reads CASSVGGAGELFF. CDR3 DNA: TGTGCCAGCAGCGTCGGAGGGGCCGGGGAGCTGTTTTTT.

J is TRBJ1-5 and V is TRBV30; D gene unclear. The V end was cut by 2 bases, the J end by 5 bases, with 10 bases between. CDR1 GTSNPN and CDR2 SVGIG come from the germline V gene (reference sequence). The CDR3 has 13 amino acids. The DNA for the CDR3 is TGTGCCTGGAGTACGACATCTCATCAGCCCCAGCATTTT. Protein: CAWSTTSHQPQHF.

V is TRBV30 and J is TRBJ1-2; 7 bases align to TRBD1. Germline V gene lookup returns CDR1 GTSNPN and CDR2 SVGIG (reference sequence). This CDR3 has 14 amino acids. V trimming: 2 bases; J trimming: 5 bases; junction bases outside the gene matches: 8. This CDR3 reads CAWSLWQGVYGYTF. CDR3 nucleotides: TGTGCCTGGAGTCTATGGCAGGGGGTATATGGCTACACCTTC.

The chain carries TRBV6-2 or TRBV6-3 and TRBJ2-5, with unresolved D. Looked up from germline, CDR1 is MNHEY and CDR2 is SVGEGT. V was trimmed by 2 bases and J by 2 bases, leaving 9 bases between them. The CDR3 totals 14 residues. DNA for the CDR3: TGTGCCAGCAGTTACGCGAGCAGGCAAGAGACCCAGTACTTC. As protein: CASSYASRQETQYF.

The J gene is TRBJ2-5, the V gene TRBV28; 9 nucleotides match TRBD1. The V and J ends lost 2 bases and 2 bases, in that order; junction bases with no gene match: 3. The CDR3 runs to 15 residues. Germline loops: CDR1 MDHEN, CDR2 SYDVKM. CDR3 bases: TGTGCCAGCAGTTTAAGACAGGGGGTACAAGAGACCCAGTACTTC. This codes for CASSLRQGVQETQYF.

CDR3 sequence: CASSLSGTDYNEQFF. The CDR3 DNA reads TGTGCCAGCAGCCTAAGCGGGACCGATTACAATGAGCAGTTCTTC. The V gene is TRBV7-2, the J gene TRBJ2-1; TRBD2 matches at 7 bases. CDR3 length equals 15 residues. V was pared by 5 bases and J by 4 bases, with 8 bases of the junction left unmatched. Germline values: CDR1 SGHTA, CDR2 FQGNSA. The complete variable domain, with remaining parts taken from reference TRBV7-2 and TRBJ2-1, reads GAGVSQSPSNKVTEKGKDVELRCDPISGHTALYWYRQSLGQGLEFLIYFQGNSAPDKSGLPSDRFSAERTGGSVSTLTIQRTQQEDSAVYLCASSLSGTDYNEQFFGPGTRLTVL.

The chain uses TRBV3-1 (or the pseudogene TRBV3-2) and TRBJ1-1; maybe TRBD1 (6 bases). This CDR3 comprises 15 residues. Germline loops: CDR1 LGHDT, CDR2 YNNKEL (reference sequence). Trimming removed 6 bases from V and 2 bases from J, with 16 bases in between. The CDR3 DNA reads as TGTGCCAGCAGAGTTGGGGGGGGCCATAACACTGAAGCTTTCTTT. As protein: CASRVGGGHNTEAFF.

The J gene is TRBJ2-7, the V gene TRBV19; 9 nucleotides line up with TRBD1. V lost 5 bases to trimming and J lost 0 bases; unmatched junction nucleotides: 8. This CDR3 is built from 16 residues. CDR1 is LNHDA and CDR2 is SQIVND in the germline V gene (reference sequence). CDR3 coding DNA: TGTGCCAGTAGTCTTTTCGGACAGGGGCCCTCCTACGAGCAGTACTTC. Translated: CASSLFGQGPSYEQYF.